The rows below give T cell receptor beta chains drawn from one sample of a study of blood T cell repertoires in COVID-19. Some clones are missing from TCRdb's copy, which holds only in-frame ones; the method was immunoSEQ multiplex PCR. Of hundreds of thousands of clones detected, about 87% appear once; the ten largest clones hold over 1%. The material sequenced was PBMCs or T cells enriched from blood (not recorded which). These receptors all stem from a man younger than 45 who had recovered from COVID-19. Each CDR3 is given with its conserved first and last residue. A D gene is named only where the DNA matches it firmly. Clone size is not always given. Where it is, it says once, few, many or a class for expanded clones.

TRBJ1-5,.,TRBV12-3/TRBV12-4,.,CASSFNSNQPQHF,TGTGCCAGCAGTTTTAATAGCAATCAGCCCCAGCATTTT
TRBJ1-1,TRBD1,TRBV5-1,.,CASSSGQPMNTEAFF,TGCGCCAGCAGCTCGGGACAGCCTATGAACACTGAAGCTTTCTTT
TRBJ1-3,TRBD1,TRBV4-3,.,CASSQVTGGGNTIYF,TGCGCCAGCAGCCAAGTTACAGGGGGCGGAAACACCATATATTTT
TRBJ2-3,TRBD2,TRBV5-4,.,CASSPGLAGDLDTQYF,TGTGCCAGCAGCCCGGGACTAGCGGGGGACTTAGATACGCAGTATTTT
TRBJ2-7,TRBD2,TRBV7-9,.,CASSATSGISYEQYF,TGTGCCAGCAGCGCGACTAGCGGGATCTCCTACGAGCAGTACTTC
TRBJ1-5,TRBD1,TRBV19,.,CASSGDRGLSGNQPQHF,TGTGCCAGTAGTGGGGACAGGGGTTTGTCCGGCAATCAGCCCCAGCATTTT
TRBJ1-4,.,TRBV6-5,.,CASSREGWNEKLFF,TGTGCCAGCAGCCGGGAGGGATGGAATGAAAAACTGTTTTTT
TRBJ1-1,.,TRBV5-4,.,CASSFGSAEAFF,TGTGCCAGCAGCTTCGGTAGCGCTGAAGCTTTCTTT
TRBJ2-5,.,TRBV3-1/TRBV3-2,.,CASSQAQGRETQYF,TGTGCCAGCAGCCAAGCCCAGGGCCGGGAGACCCAGTACTTC
TRBJ2-1,.,TRBV6-1,.,CASMWSSYNEQFF,TGTGCCAGCATGTGGAGCTCCTACAATGAGCAGTTCTTC
TRBJ1-4,.,TRBV3-1/TRBV3-2,many,CASSQGGPKLFF,TGTGCCAGCAGCCAGGGGGGTCCTAAACTGTTTTTT
TRBJ1-4,.,TRBV4-1,.,CASSQVDSANEKLFF,TGCGCCAGCAGCCAAGTGGACAGCGCTAATGAAAAACTGTTTTTT
TRBJ2-7,TRBD2,TRBV3-1/TRBV3-2,few,CASSQGLAGVGEQYF,TGTGCCAGCAGCCAAGGACTAGCGGGAGTAGGCGAGCAGTACTTC
TRBJ1-1,TRBD1,TRBV20-1,.,CSASTGGEAEAFF,TGCAGTGCTAGTACAGGGGGCGAGGCTGAAGCTTTCTTT
TRBJ1-3,TRBD1,TRBV18,.,CASSPMDRDADTIYF,TGTGCCAGCTCACCAATGGACAGGGACGCGGACACCATATATTTT
TRBJ2-2,TRBD2,TRBV15,.,CATRPSGSRRPHTGELFF,TGTGCCACCAGGCCTAGCGGGAGCAGGAGACCTCACACCGGGGAGCTGTTTTTT
TRBJ2-7,TRBD2,TRBV27,.,CASKSGAGGGYEQYF,TGTGCCAGCAAATCAGGAGCGGGAGGGGGGTACGAGCAGTACTTC
TRBJ2-7,TRBD1,TRBV5-1,once,CASSLEGQGSYEQYF,TGCGCCAGCAGCTTGGAGGGACAGGGGTCCTACGAGCAGTACTTC
TRBJ1-2,.,TRBV29-1,.,CSVGTVYGYTF,TGCAGCGTTGGCACAGTCTATGGCTACACCTTC
TRBJ1-3,.,TRBV19,.,CASTTGDSGNTIYF,TGTGCCAGTACTACAGGAGACTCTGGAAACACCATATATTTT
TRBJ2-5,TRBD2,TRBV3-1/TRBV3-2,.,CASSSGPPMRGGQETQYF,TGTGCCAGCAGCAGCGGACCCCCTATGCGGGGGGGACAAGAGACCCAGTACTTC